This record covers a single TCR beta chain. The antigen it binds to is not known. No base-level quality is on record; no much larger clone is a single base apart. This specimen's time point label, interpreted: about 5 months on oral tofacitinib. Interpreted using the paper, the treatment or condition label stands for: oral pan-JAK inhibitor, 5-10 mg twice daily. Peripheral blood and lesional scalp punch biopsies were obtained from patients with alopecia areata. PBMCs were isolated by density centrifugation and stained for CD3, CD4 and CD8, after which CD4+ and CD8+ T cells were sorted on a FACSAria. V is cut by 0 bases and J by 4 bases, and the space between the germline ends is 12 bases. Reading from cysteine to phenylalanine, the CDR3 counts 15 amino acids. Left in the record is the CDR3 DNA by itself, 45 bases read in frame from the first base. As encoded in the germline V gene (reference sequence), CDR1 is MNHEY while CDR2 is SMNVEV.

These data belong to a study of CD8+ T cells in alopecia areata (dated by TCRdb to 2016 to 2019). In terms of the full investigation: Treated patients were enrolled in an open-label pilot trial of oral tofacitinib, 5 to 10 mg twice daily, for moderate-to-severe alopecia areata. The RNA source kit depended on sample type: the PAXgene miRNA kit for fixed scalp, the miRNeasy kit for PBMCs, and the RNeasy kit for mouse skin. In humans, TCRbeta sequencing was performed on scalp tissue and on sorted CD4+ and CD8+ peripheral blood T cells from healthy controls and from patients with patchy or totalis/universalis alopecia areata. TCRbeta CDR3 regions were amplified by immunoSEQ multiplex PCR using 35 Vbeta forward and 13 Jbeta reverse primers. Clonality in the scalp was compared among normal scalp (n=4), patchy alopecia areata scalp (n=8), and alopecia totalis/universalis scalp (n=8). In treated patients, disease severity was measured using the SALT score, which gives the percentage of scalp surface area affected. Biopsies were taken from tofacitinib-treated patients at baseline and at 4 and 24 weeks of treatment, and a later scalp biopsy was taken in several of the tofacitinib-treated patients. Tofacitinib was administered for 6 to 18 months, and 6 months of follow-up off drug were then conducted to assess delayed response and recurrence. To study T cell clonal expansion in alopecia areata, the researchers applied high-throughput TCRbeta sequencing to both the C3H/HeJ mouse model and human patients. Overall study results and their limits: Unlike mouse skin, which is dominated by gammadelta T cells, normal human skin has resident alphabeta T cells that are also sequenced, and this complicates analysis of the scalp TCR repertoire. Tofacitinib significantly lowered scalp clonality and the number of expanded CD8+ clones among the top 100 scalp clones. Higher clonality and more expanded CD8+ clones were observed in lesional scalp than in normal scalp, particularly in alopecia totalis/universalis, a finding suggestive of antigenic drive. Because the treated cohort was small and had only one nonresponder, larger studies are needed to examine links between baseline CD8+ expansion and response. During tofacitinib treatment, many expanded lesional clones stuck around in both scalp and blood, and this persistence may partly explain why relapse happens after treatment is stopped. Compared with mice, TCR sequences shared between patients were less clear, possibly partly because of HLA diversity across the patient population.

The method behind the library was the immunoSEQ multiplex PCR assay. For TCR sequencing, RNA was extracted from every sample and reverse transcribed into cDNA to serve as template. First-strand cDNA was synthesized with SuperScript III using a 2:1 mix of oligo-dT and random hexamers. Amplification bias was assessed with a synthetic immune receptor repertoire, and residual bias was removed computationally. Regarding the original processing steps: After raw reads were preprocessed to remove errors, the CDR3 was defined following IMGT conventions as running from the conserved cysteine to phenylalanine. Clonality was computed as 1 minus the Shannon entropy, with the entropy normalized by log2 of the number of productive unique TCRs. Scalp TCRbeta sequences were cross-referenced with sorted blood CD4 and CD8 repertoires so that the CD4 or CD8 identity of scalp clones could be inferred. In its TCRdb copy, this immuneACCESS table keeps in-frame sequences only and misses some clones. Where compared with another copy, unresolved V genes explain less than half of these, and the others have no known cause. Clone size and the V and J calls come from that table; the DNA yielded D and trimming. The table for this sample lists around 200,000 clones; 50% to 65% of them were counted only once. The ten largest clones represent under 14% of the sample.

The chain links TRBV27 with TRBJ1-2, with the D gene call left open. This receptor was taken from a human donor with alopecia areata. The source material was CD8+ T cells sorted from blood, sampled at week 24, from a patient treated with tofacitinib. The CDR3 reads as follows: CASSLSPTDIYGYTF. The nucleotide sequence is TGTGCCAGCAGTTTATCCCCGACGGATATCTATGGCTACACCTTC.